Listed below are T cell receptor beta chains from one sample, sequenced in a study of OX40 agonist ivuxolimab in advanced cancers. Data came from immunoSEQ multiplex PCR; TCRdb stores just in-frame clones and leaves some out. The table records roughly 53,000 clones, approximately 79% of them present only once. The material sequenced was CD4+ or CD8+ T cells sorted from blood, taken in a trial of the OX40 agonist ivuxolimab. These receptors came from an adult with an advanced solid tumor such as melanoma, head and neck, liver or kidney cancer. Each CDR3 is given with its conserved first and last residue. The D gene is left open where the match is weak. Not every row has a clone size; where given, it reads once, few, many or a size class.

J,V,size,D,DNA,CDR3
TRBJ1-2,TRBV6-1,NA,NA,TGTGCCAGCAGCTCCCAGGGAGTCACTAACTATGGCTACACCTTC,CASSSQGVTNYGYTF
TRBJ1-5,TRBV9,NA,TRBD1,TGTGCCAGCAGCGGACAGGGTGATCAGCCCCAGCATTTT,CASSGQGDQPQHF
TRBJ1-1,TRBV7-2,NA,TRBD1,TGTGCCAGCAGCTCCAGGGGGCTGTCGGCTGAAGCTTTCTTT,CASSSRGLSAEAFF
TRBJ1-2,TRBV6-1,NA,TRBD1,TGTGTCAGCAGTACTGACAGGGGAAGTAACTATGGCTACACCTTC,CVSSTDRGSNYGYTF
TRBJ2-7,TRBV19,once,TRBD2,TGTGCCAGTAGGGGACTAGCGCAGCCTCCCTACGAGCAGTACTTC,CASRGLAQPPYEQYF
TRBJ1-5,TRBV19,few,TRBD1,TGTGCCAGTAGTGTCACAGGGGGCGATCAGCCCCAGCATTTT,CASSVTGGDQPQHF
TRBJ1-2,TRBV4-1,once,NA,TGCGCCAGCAGCCAAACCGAGGGTACTAACTATGGCTACACCTTC,CASSQTEGTNYGYTF
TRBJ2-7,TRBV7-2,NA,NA,TGTGCCAGCAGCTTAGCGCCCGAAGGAGAGCAGTACTTC,CASSLAPEGEQYF
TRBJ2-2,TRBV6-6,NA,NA,TGTGCCAGCAGTTACTCGGGGAAAAACACCGGGGAGCTGTTTTTT,CASSYSGKNTGELFF
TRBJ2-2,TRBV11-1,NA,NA,TGTGCCAGCAGCCCCGGGGACCGTCTGGCCGGGGAGCTGTTTTTT,CASSPGDRLAGELFF
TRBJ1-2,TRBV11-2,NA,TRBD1,TGTGCCAGCAGCCTCAAGACAGGGCACTATGGCTACACCTTC,CASSLKTGHYGYTF
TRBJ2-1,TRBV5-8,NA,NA,TGTGCCAGCAGCTTGGGGACAGACTACAATGAGCAGTTCTTC,CASSLGTDYNEQFF
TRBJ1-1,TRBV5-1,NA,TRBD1,TGCGCCAGCAGCGAGGGGGCCGGGACAGAGTTTTACACTGAAGCTTTCTTT,CASSEGAGTEFYTEAFF
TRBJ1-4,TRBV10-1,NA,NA,TGCGCCAGCAGTGAGTCGCCAGCGGAGAGTGAAAAACTGTTTTTT,CASSESPAESEKLFF
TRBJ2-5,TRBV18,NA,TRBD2,TGTGCCAGCTCAGCGACTAGCGGACAAGAGACCCAGTACTTC,CASSATSGQETQYF
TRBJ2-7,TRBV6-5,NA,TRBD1,TGTGCCAGCAGCCGCGGACAGGGGGCCTACGAGCAGTACTTC,CASSRGQGAYEQYF
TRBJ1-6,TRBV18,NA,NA,TGTGCCAGCTCACCTGGGGGCCCCCGAAATTCACCCCTCCACTTT,CASSPGGPRNSPLHF
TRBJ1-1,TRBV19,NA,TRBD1,TGTGCCAGTAGTTCCCTGACAGGGGTGTACACTGAAGCTTTCTTT,CASSSLTGVYTEAFF
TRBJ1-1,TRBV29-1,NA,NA,TGCAGCGTTGGTCAGGCGAACACTGAAGCTTTCTTT,CSVGQANTEAFF
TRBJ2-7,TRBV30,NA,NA,TGTGCCTGGACCTCCCGCTCCAACTACGAGCAGTACTTC,CAWTSRSNYEQYF